Each of the 14 T cell receptor beta chains below was sequenced from the same sample in a study of identical twins. MiXCR was run by TCRdb on the 5' RACE reads, yielding one entry per CDR3 protein. The data show around 650,000 distinct CDR3 sequences, about 7% seen once. This sample was shared with a second study, whose subject was yellow fever vaccine responses in identical twins.

The sequencing input was PBMCs. The receptors here all came from a woman aged 18-35 years in good health.

V and J are TRBV27 and TRBJ1-5; TRBD1 matches at 7 bases. Germline CDR1 and CDR2: MNHEY and SMNVEV (reference sequence). V was clipped by 5 bases and J by 0 bases; unmatched bases: 7. This CDR3 spans 16 amino acids. The CDR3 loop is CASSTQGINSNQPQHF. CDR3 in DNA: TGTGCCAGCAGTACACAGGGGATTAATAGCAATCAGCCCCAGCATTTT.

This clonotype appeared a few times. This chain joins TRBV2 and TRBJ1-1; 7 bases line up with TRBD1. The V and J ends lost 3 bases and 6 bases, in that order; junction bases with no gene match: 16. Germline-derived CDR1 and CDR2 are SNHLY and FYNNEI. The CDR3 contains 17 residues. The CDR3: CASSDSDRDPSSPEAFF. The CDR3 DNA reads as TGTGCCAGCAGTGATAGCGACAGGGACCCGTCAAGCCCTGAAGCTTTCTTT. Using reference TRBV2 and TRBJ1-1 for the parts outside the CDR3, the full variable domain is EPEVTQTPSHQVTQMGQEVILRCVPISNHLYFYWYRQILGQKVEFLVSFYNNEISEKSEIFDDQFSVERPDGSNFTLKIRSTKLEDSAMYFCASSDSDRDPSSPEAFFGQGTRLTVV.

V and J are TRBV5-1 and TRBJ2-5; D gene uncertain. Trimming shortened V by 0 bases and J by 2 bases, and 8 bases separated the two germline ends. Germline assignment: CDR1 SGHRS and CDR2 YFSETQ. CDR3 length: 14 residues. The CDR3 coding sequence is TGCGCCAGCAGCTTGGGCACCCGTCAAGAGACCCAGTACTTC. The encoded protein is CASSLGTRQETQYF.

Many counts were recorded for this clonotype. This chain links TRBV7-9 with TRBJ1-2, with 7 bases identical to TRBD1. CDR1 is SEHNR, CDR2 FQNEAQ, per germline (reference sequence). The CDR3 length is 13 residues. Unmatched junction bases numbered 6, after V lost 4 bases and J lost 7 bases. The CDR3 reads CASSSRDSFGYTF. The CDR3 nucleotides are TGTGCCAGCAGCTCCCGGGACAGTTTTGGCTACACCTTC.

This clonotype was found a few times. This chain uses TRBV15 with TRBJ2-2, with a weak D call TRBD1 (6 bases). The CDR3 consists of 19 residues. CDR1 is LNHNV and CDR2 is YYDKDF in the germline V gene (reference sequence). With 0 bases removed from V and 6 bases from J, the gap between germline ends came to 23 bases. In nucleotides, the CDR3 is TGTGCCACCAGCAGAGAGGGGCCTAGTGGGAGCCCAGGGGCCGGGGAGCTGTTTTTT. Translation gives CATSREGPSGSPGAGELFF.

This clonotype has ten or more counts. In DNA, the CDR3 is TGTGCCAGCAGCCAAGATTTTAACAACCTAGCGGGGGGGAGGAATACGCAGTATTTT. It translates to CASSQDFNNLAGGRNTQYF. The chain recombines TRBV4-2 with TRBJ2-3, with TRBD2 identical over 12 bases. This CDR3 spans 19 amino acids. Germline V gives CDR1 LGHNA, CDR2 YNFKEQ. The ends lost 0 bases at V and 7 bases at J; junction bases unmatched: 14.

The chain combines TRBV12-3 or TRBV12-4 with TRBJ2-7; TRBD1 matches at 11 bases. The V gene end was trimmed by 8 bases and the J gene end by 5 bases; junction bases not matched to a gene: 8. The CDR3 length is 14 residues. The chain's CDR3 is CASLTGTGGDEQYF. The CDR3 nucleotides are TGTGCCAGCCTCACCGGGACAGGGGGGGACGAGCAGTACTTC.

This clonotype was detected a few times. The rearrangement uses TRBV20-1 and TRBJ2-5; D tentatively reads TRBD1 or TRBD2 (5 bases each). From germline, CDR1 is DFQATT and CDR2 SNEGSKA (reference sequence). Trimming removed 6 bases at V and 3 bases at J, with 14 bases between. The CDR3 length is 13 residues. The CDR3 sequence: CSALTGTKETQYF. The CDR3 DNA reads TGCAGTGCATTAACCGGGACCAAAGAGACCCAGTACTTC.

This clonotype was picked up a small number of times. The chain recombines TRBV3-1 with TRBJ2-7; D is uncertain. Deletions cut 1 base from V and 0 bases from J, with 10 bases between. The CDR3 sequence is 15 residues long. In germline, CDR1 is LGHDT, CDR2 YNNKEL (reference sequence). The CDR3 reads CASSQGLASSYEQYF. CDR3 in DNA: TGTGCCAGCAGCCAAGGGCTTGCGAGCTCCTACGAGCAGTACTTC.

This clonotype has a count of ten or more. This sequence joins TRBV24-1 and TRBJ2-1; 7 bases agree with TRBD1. V trimming: 6 bases; J trimming: 4 bases; junction bases outside the gene matches: 8. CDR3 size: 15 residues. The germline CDR1 and CDR2 sequences are KGHDR and SFDVKD. The CDR3 region has the DNA TGTGCCACCAGTCTTTCGACAGGGCGGTACAATGAGCAGTTCTTC. It translates to CATSLSTGRYNEQFF.

This clonotype has only a few counts. The chain couples TRBV6-1 to TRBJ2-1; 7 bases match TRBD2. CDR3 size: 14 residues. Germline V gives CDR1 MNHNS, CDR2 SASEGT. V lost 8 bases to trimming and J lost 3 bases; unmatched junction nucleotides: 7. Here the CDR3 DNA reads TGTGCCAGCTGGAACGGGAGGCTCTACAATGAGCAGTTCTTC. Translation gives CASWNGRLYNEQFF.

V is TRBV12-3 or TRBV12-4 and J is TRBJ2-2; D is unresolved. Trimming removed 7 bases from V and 1 base from J, with 13 bases in between. This CDR3 region has 15 residues. CDR3 nucleotide sequence: TGTGCCAGCACCCCAGGTTGGCAGAACACCGGGGAGCTGTTTTTT. Encoded protein: CASTPGWQNTGELFF.

This chain links TRBV20-1 with TRBJ2-2, with TRBD2 matching 7 bases. With 6 bases clipped from V and 4 bases from J, the junction kept 5 bases outside the gene matches. The CDR3 loop spans 13 amino acids. Germline V gives CDR1 DFQATT, CDR2 SNEGSKA (reference sequence). The CDR3 sequence: CSAFVAGTGELFF. CDR3 DNA: TGCAGTGCCTTTGTAGCGGGCACCGGGGAGCTGTTTTTT.

The J gene is TRBJ1-1, the V gene TRBV6-2 or TRBV6-3, with a possible D match to TRBD1 (5 bases). Trimming pared 10 bases from V and 8 bases from J, leaving 26 bases between. There are 15 residues in the CDR3. Germline CDR1 and CDR2: MNHEY and SVGEGT. CDR3 DNA sequence: TGTGCCACCAGATCGGTTGCAGGGAATCTGGGGGAAGCTTTCTTT. Protein: CATRSVAGNLGEAFF.